This entry is about one T cell receptor beta chain. This clonotype was counted only a few times. Its antigen has not been determined. No much larger clonotype is one base removed from it; base qualities were not supplied. PBMCs were isolated by Ficoll-Paque density gradient centrifugation. These data are taken from a study of T-cell memory formation after mild COVID-19 (dated by TCRdb to about 2021). For the wider study: Most TCR sequence clusters were specific to one of the two donors. In a couple of donors, T-cell clones that expanded and contracted after mild COVID-19 were followed by sequencing TCRalpha and TCRbeta repertoires longitudinally. The cohort comprised two young, previously healthy adult volunteers, one female and one male. The full study reports these points: The detection of some responding clones in pre-infection memory suggests that pre-existing cross-reactive memory T cells joined the SARS-CoV-2 response. Clones that contracted from day 15 to 85 showed balanced CD4/CD8 phenotypes, whereas a second wave of clones that expanded from day 15 to 37 leaned towards CD4+. Contracting CD4+ clones were located mainly in the CM and EM memory subsets, whereas CD8+ clones were found to be enriched in EMRA. Whether the second-wave clones peaking on day 37 were SARS-CoV-2 specific was not confirmed. The study covered only two mild cases, and larger cohorts including severe cases with pre-infection samples were considered necessary.

The data were produced on an Illumina NovaSeq 6000. cDNA libraries for TCRalpha and TCRbeta were prepared by 5'RACE using constant-segment primers, with sample barcodes and unique molecular identifiers added. RNA was extracted from every sample with Trizol reagent. Amplification of the libraries took two PCR steps, and the second step added a second sample barcode plus Illumina TruSeq adapters. Libraries were sequenced on an Illumina NovaSeq with 2 x 150 bp paired-end reads. The authors processed their data as follows. Demultiplexing of reads and collapsing into UMI-guided consensus sequences were performed with migec v1.2.7. Using mixcr v2.1.11, UMI consensuses were aligned to TRA and TRB V and J templates and then assembled into clonotypes. Clonotypes were classified as expanded or contracted when called significant by both edgeR and NoisET, with noise models trained on biological replicates. For edgeR calls, the cutoffs were a false discovery rate-adjusted p below 0.01 and a log2 fold-change threshold of 1. PCA with hierarchical clustering of max-normalized trajectories of the 1000 most abundant clonotypes was used as exploratory dynamics analysis. Separately sequenced CD4+ and CD8+ repertoires were used to assign the CD4 or CD8 phenotype of responding clones. TCRdb trimmed the raw reads at Q25, called clones with MiXCR and kept productive beta chains. Entries that share a CDR3 protein sequence are merged under the most common genes and DNA. Clone size and V and J calls follow TCRdb, not the original study. The table for this sample lists 300,000 to 350,000 distinct CDR3 sequences; 10% to 15% of them were counted only once. The leading ten clones occupy about a fifth of the sample.

Trimming removed 0 bases from V and 6 bases from J, leaving 11 bases between the germline ends. Based on the germline V gene, the CDR1 and CDR2 sequences are MGHRA and YSYEKL. The cysteine opens and the phenylalanine closes a CDR3 of 14 amino acids. This entry keeps only the CDR3 DNA: 42 bases, framed from base 1. The specimen sequenced was PBMCs or a T cell subset sorted from them (not recorded which). This receptor was identified in a man aged 18 to 29 who had mild COVID-19 (a few samples of this study predate the infection). The sample titles of this study are shuffled in the database, so cell type and time point are left out; the donor was told from shared clones. The chain is made from TRBV4-1 and TRBJ1-1; the D gene is unclear. The CDR3 region has the sequence CASSQEVGLPEAFF. The DNA sequence is given as TGCGCCAGCAGCCAAGAAGTCGGTTTGCCTGAAGCTTTCTTT.